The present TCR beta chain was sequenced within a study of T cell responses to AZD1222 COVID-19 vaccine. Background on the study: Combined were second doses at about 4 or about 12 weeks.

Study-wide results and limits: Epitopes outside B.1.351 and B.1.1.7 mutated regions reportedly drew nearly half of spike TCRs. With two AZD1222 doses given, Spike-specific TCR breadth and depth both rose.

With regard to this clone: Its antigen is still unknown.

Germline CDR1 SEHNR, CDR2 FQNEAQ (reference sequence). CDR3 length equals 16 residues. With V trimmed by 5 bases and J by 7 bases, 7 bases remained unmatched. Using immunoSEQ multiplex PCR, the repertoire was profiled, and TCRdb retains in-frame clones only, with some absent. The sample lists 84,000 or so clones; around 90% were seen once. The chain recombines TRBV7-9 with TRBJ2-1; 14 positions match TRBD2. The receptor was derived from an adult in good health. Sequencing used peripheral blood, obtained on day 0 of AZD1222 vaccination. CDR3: CASSPKGLAGVNEQFF. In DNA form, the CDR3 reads TGTGCCAGCAGCCCGAAGGGACTAGCGGGAGTGAATGAGCAGTTCTTC.